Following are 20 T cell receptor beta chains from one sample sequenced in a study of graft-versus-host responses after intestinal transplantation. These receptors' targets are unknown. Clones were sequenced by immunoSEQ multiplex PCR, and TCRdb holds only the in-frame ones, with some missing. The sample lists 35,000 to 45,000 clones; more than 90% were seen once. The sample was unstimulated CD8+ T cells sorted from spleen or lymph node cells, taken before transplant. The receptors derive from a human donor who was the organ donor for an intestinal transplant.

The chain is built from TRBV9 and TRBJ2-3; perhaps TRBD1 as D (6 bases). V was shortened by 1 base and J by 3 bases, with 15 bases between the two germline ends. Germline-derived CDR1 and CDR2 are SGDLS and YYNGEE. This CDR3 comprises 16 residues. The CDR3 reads CASSVSGTQNTDTQYF. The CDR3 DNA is TGTGCCAGCAGCGTATCAGGGACACAGAATACAGATACGCAGTATTTT.

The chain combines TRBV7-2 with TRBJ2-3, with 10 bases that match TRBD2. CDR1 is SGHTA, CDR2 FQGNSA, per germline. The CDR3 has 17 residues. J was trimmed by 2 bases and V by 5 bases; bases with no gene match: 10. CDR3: CASSPLAGRTDTDTQYF. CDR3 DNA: TGTGCCAGCAGCCCACTAGCGGGGAGAACAGACACAGATACGCAGTATTTT.

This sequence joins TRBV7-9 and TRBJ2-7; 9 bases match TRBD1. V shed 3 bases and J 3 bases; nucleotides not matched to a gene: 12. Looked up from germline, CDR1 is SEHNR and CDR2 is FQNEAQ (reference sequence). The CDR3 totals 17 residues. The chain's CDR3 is CASSLGNWDRVIYEQYF. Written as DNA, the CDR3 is TGTGCCAGCAGCTTGGGGAATTGGGACAGGGTAATCTACGAGCAGTACTTC.

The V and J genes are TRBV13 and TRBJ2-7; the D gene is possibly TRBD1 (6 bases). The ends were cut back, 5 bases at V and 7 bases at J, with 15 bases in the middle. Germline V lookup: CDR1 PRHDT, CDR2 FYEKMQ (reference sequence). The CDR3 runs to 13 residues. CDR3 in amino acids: CASSPRTVFEQYF. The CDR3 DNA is TGTGCCAGCAGCCCCAGGACAGTTTTTGAGCAGTACTTC. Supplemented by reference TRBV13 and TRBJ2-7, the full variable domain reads AAGVIQSPRHLIKEKRETATLKCYPIPRHDTVYWYQQGPGQDPQFLISFYEKMQSDKGSIPDRFSAQQFSDYHSELNMSSLELGDSALYFCASSPRTVFEQYFGPGTRLTVT.

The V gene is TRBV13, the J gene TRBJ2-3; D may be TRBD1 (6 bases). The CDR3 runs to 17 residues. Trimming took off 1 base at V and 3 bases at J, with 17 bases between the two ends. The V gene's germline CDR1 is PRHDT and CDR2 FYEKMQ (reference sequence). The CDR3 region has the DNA TGTGCCAGCAGCTTAGCTGGCAGGGGCCATTTGACAGATACGCAGTATTTT. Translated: CASSLAGRGHLTDTQYF.

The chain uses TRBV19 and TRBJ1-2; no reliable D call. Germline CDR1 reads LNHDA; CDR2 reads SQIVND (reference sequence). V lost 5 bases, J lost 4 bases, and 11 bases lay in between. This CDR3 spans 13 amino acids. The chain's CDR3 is CASSFGWRYGYTF. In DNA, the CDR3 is TGTGCCAGTAGTTTCGGTTGGCGCTATGGCTACACCTTC.

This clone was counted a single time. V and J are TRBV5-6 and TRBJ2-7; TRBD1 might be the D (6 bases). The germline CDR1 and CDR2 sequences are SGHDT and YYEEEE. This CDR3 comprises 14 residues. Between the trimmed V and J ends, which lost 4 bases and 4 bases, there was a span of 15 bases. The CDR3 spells CASSPSRGFYEQYF. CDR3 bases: TGTGCCAGCAGCCCGTCCAGGGGATTTTACGAGCAGTACTTC.

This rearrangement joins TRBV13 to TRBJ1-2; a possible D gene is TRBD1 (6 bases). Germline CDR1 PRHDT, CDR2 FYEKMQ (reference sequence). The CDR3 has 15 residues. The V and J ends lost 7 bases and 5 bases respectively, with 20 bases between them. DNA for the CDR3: TGTGCCAGCAATTCCGGGGGGGGCGGGGTATATGGCTACACCTTC. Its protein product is CASNSGGGGVYGYTF.

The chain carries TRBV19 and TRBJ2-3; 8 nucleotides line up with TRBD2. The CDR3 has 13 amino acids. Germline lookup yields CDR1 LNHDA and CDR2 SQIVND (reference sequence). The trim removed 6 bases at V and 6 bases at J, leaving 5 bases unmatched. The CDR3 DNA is TGTGCCAGTAGCGGGGGGGCCTGGGATACGCAGTATTTT. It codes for CASSGGAWDTQYF.

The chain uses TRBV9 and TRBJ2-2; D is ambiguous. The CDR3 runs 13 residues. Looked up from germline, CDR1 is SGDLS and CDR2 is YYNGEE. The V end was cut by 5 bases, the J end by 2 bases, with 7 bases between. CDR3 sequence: CASSPINTGELFF. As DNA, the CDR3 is TGTGCCAGCAGTCCCATTAACACCGGGGAGCTGTTTTTT.

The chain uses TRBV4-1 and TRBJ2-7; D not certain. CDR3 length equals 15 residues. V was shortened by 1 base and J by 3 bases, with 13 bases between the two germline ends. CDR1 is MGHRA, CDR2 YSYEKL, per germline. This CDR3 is CASSQVAPPNYEQYF. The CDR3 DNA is TGCGCCAGCAGCCAAGTAGCACCTCCTAACTACGAGCAGTACTTC.

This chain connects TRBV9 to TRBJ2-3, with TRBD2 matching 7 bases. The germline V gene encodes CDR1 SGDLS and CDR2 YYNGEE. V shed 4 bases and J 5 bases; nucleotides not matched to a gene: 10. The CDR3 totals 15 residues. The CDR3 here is CASSTGTTPIDTQYF. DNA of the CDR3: TGTGCCAGCAGCACCGGGACTACACCAATAGATACGCAGTATTTT.

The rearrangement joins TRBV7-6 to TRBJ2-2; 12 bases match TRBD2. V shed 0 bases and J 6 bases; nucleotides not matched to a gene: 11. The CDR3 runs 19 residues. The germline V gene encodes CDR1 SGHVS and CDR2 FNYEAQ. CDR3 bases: TGTGCCAGCAGCTTAGCCCCCGAACTAGCGGGGGGTCTCGCCGGGGAGCTGTTTTTT. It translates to CASSLAPELAGGLAGELFF. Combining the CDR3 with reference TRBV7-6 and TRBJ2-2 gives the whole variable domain GAGVSQSPRYKVTKRGQDVALRCDPISGHVSLYWYRQALGQGPEFLTYFNYEAQQDKSGLPNDRFSAERPEGSISTLTIQRTEQRDSAMYRCASSLAPELAGGLAGELFFGEGSRLTVL.

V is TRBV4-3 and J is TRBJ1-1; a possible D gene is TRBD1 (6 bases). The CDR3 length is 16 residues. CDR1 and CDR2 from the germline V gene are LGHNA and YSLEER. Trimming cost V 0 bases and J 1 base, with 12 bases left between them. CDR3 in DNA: TGCGCCAGCAGCCAAGATCAGGGGCCAAAGAACACTGAAGCTTTCTTT. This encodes CASSQDQGPKNTEAFF.

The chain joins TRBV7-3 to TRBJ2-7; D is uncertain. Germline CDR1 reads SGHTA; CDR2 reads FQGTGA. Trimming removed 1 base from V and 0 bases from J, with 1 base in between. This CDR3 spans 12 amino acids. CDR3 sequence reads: CASSLNSYEQYF. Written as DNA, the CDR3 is TGTGCCAGCAGCTTAAACTCCTACGAGCAGTACTTC.

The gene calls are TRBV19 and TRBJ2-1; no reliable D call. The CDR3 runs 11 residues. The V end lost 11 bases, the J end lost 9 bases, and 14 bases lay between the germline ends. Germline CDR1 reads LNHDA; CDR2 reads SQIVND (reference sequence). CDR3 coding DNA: TGTGCCGCCGGAATGGACGCTGAGCAGTTCTTC. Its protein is CAAGMDAEQFF.

This CDR3 reads CASSEGGQSVETQYF. CDR3 in DNA: TGTGCCAGCAGTGAAGGGGGACAGTCGGTAGAGACCCAGTACTTC. V and J are TRBV6-1 and TRBJ2-5; 7 bases line up with TRBD1. Germline CDR1 and CDR2: MNHNS and SASEGT. After removal of 1 base from V and 4 bases from J, the junction contained 6 bases not matched to a gene. The CDR3 totals 15 residues.

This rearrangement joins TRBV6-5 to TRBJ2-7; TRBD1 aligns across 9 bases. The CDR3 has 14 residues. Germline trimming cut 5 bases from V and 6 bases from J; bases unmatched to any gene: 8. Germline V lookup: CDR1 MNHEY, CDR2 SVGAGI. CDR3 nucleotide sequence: TGTGCCAGCAGTCGGGACAGGGCCCCGGGCGAGCAGTACTTC. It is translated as CASSRDRAPGEQYF.

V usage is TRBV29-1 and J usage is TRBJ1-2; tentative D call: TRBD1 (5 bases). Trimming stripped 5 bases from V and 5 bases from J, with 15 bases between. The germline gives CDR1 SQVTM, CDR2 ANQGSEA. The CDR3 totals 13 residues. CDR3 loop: CSVRSREGYGYTF. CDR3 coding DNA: TGCAGCGTTAGGTCCAGGGAAGGGTATGGCTACACCTTC. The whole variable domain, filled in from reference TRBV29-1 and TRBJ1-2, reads SAVISQKPSRDICQRGTSLTIQCQVDSQVTMMFWYRQQPGQSLTLIATANQGSEATYESGFVIDKFPISRPNLTFSTLTVSNMSPEDSSIYLCSVRSREGYGYTFGSGTRLTVV.

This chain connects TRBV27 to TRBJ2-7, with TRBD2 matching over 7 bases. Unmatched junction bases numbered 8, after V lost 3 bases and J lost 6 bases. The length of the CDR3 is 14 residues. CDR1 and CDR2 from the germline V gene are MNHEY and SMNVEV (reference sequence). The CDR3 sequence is CASSFVAGDFEQYF. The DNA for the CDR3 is TGTGCCAGCAGTTTCGTAGCGGGTGACTTCGAGCAGTACTTC.